Below are 13 T cell receptor beta chains sequenced from a single sample in a study of cytomegalovirus exposure and HLA in healthy donors. PCR involved 60 Vbeta and 13 Jbeta primers. The assay was immunoSEQ multiplex PCR, and TCRdb's table has in-frame clones only and misses some. The sample lists 200,000 to 250,000 clones, 65% to 75% occurring once. The sample consisted of PBMCs. The receptor set was obtained from a woman aged 25 to 39 in good health and CMV-seronegative.

The V gene is TRBV7-9, the J gene TRBJ1-1; 9 nucleotides agree with TRBD1. Germline trimming cut 5 bases from V and 5 bases from J; bases unmatched to any gene: 9. The CDR3 contains 15 residues. From germline, CDR1 is SEHNR and CDR2 FQNEAQ (reference sequence). The CDR3 is CASSPTDRGGTEAFF. The CDR3, as DNA: TGTGCCAGCAGCCCAACCGACAGGGGGGGGACTGAAGCTTTCTTT.

The chain carries TRBV11-2 and TRBJ1-1; 8 bases align to TRBD1. The CDR3 runs to 13 residues. After removal of 6 bases from V and 9 bases from J, the junction contained 9 bases not matched to a gene. In germline, CDR1 is SGHAT, CDR2 FQNNGV. The chain's CDR3 is CASRFRQGQQAFF. DNA of the CDR3: TGTGCCAGCAGATTTCGACAGGGGCAGCAAGCTTTCTTT.

As to this clone: Different DNA sequences within this sample yield the same CDR3. This chain connects TRBV7-9 to TRBJ1-1; 9 bases are a match to TRBD1. The CDR3 has 14 residues. V was clipped by 3 bases and J by 5 bases; unmatched bases: 4. Per germline, CDR1 SEHNR and CDR2 FQNEAQ (reference sequence). CDR3 sequence reads: CASSLGQGETEAFF. The CDR3 coding sequence is TGTGCCAGCAGCTTGGGACAGGGAGAGACTGAAGCTTTCTTT.

V and J are TRBV4-1 and TRBJ1-2; no clear D. Trimming took off 1 base at V and 8 bases at J, with 11 bases between the two ends. Per the germline V gene, CDR1 is MGHRA and CDR2 is YSYEKL. The CDR3 has 13 amino acids. CDR3 nucleotide sequence: TGCGCCAGCAGCCAAGTCGGGATCGGGGGCTACACCTTC. Its translation is CASSQVGIGGYTF.

V gene TRBV10-2 combines with J gene TRBJ1-2, with TRBD1 identical over 7 bases. J lost 5 bases, V lost 10 bases, and 10 bases had no gene match. The CDR3 consists of 13 residues. Germline lookup yields CDR1 WSHSY and CDR2 SAAADI. CDR3: CATLGTDLYGYTF. CDR3 DNA sequence: TGCGCCACCCTCGGGACAGACCTTTATGGCTACACCTTC.

This clone was seen only a few times. This rearrangement joins TRBV27 to TRBJ1-1; D is possibly TRBD1 (5 bases). There are 14 residues in the CDR3. Germline V gives CDR1 MNHEY, CDR2 SMNVEV (reference sequence). Trimming stripped 5 bases from V and 5 bases from J, with 15 bases between. The CDR3 is CASSTQGLITEAFF. The CDR3 DNA is TGTGCCAGCAGTACGCAGGGACTAATAACTGAAGCTTTCTTT.

This chain joins TRBV7-2 and TRBJ2-1; no clear D. Deletions cut 2 bases from V and 10 bases from J, with 12 bases between. Looked up from germline, CDR1 is SGHTA and CDR2 is FQGNSA. This CDR3 region has 13 residues. The CDR3 bases are TGTGCCAGCAGCTTAACTCGACCCAGGGAGCAGTTCTTC. Translation: CASSLTRPREQFF. Combining the CDR3 with reference TRBV7-2 and TRBJ2-1 gives the whole variable domain GAGVSQSPSNKVTEKGKDVELRCDPISGHTALYWYRQSLGQGLEFLIYFQGNSAPDKSGLPSDRFSAERTGGSVSTLTIQRTQQEDSAVYLCASSLTRPREQFFGPGTRLTVL.

This rearrangement joins TRBV4-2 to TRBJ2-3; 10 positions match TRBD2. Germline V lookup: CDR1 LGHNA, CDR2 YNFKEQ. The CDR3 covers 17 residues. The V segment lost 1 base and the J segment 2 bases; nucleotides outside the gene matches: 6. CDR3 in amino acids: CASSQGASGGLTDTQYF. CDR3 nucleotide sequence: TGTGCCAGCAGCCAAGGGGCTAGCGGGGGACTCACAGATACGCAGTATTTT.

The chain joins TRBV2 to TRBJ2-5; 8 bases fit TRBD1. The J call is in doubt because the DNA end fits TRBJ2-7 better. The length of the CDR3 is 13 residues. Looked up from germline, CDR1 is SNHLY and CDR2 is FYNNEI. The CDR3 region is CASSLTGDYEQYF. CDR3 bases: TGTGCCAGCAGCCTGACAGGGGACTACGAGCAGTACTTC.

The chain combines TRBV30 with TRBJ2-7; 8 positions agree with TRBD2. This CDR3 spans 13 amino acids. J was trimmed by 3 bases and V by 1 base; bases with no gene match: 2. The germline gives CDR1 GTSNPN, CDR2 SVGIG (reference sequence). CDR3 nucleotide sequence: TGTGCCTGGAGTGGGGGACTAGGCTACGAGCAGTACTTC. Its translation is CAWSGGLGYEQYF.

The rearrangement uses TRBV25-1 and TRBJ1-6; D gene uncertain. From germline, CDR1 is MGHDK and CDR2 SYGVNS. V gave up 7 bases and J gave up 0 bases, with 13 bases separating them. This CDR3 contains 16 residues. The CDR3 DNA sequence: TGTGCCAGCACCTCGGCAGCAGGCTCCTATAATTCACCCCTCCACTTT. This sequence encodes CASTSAAGSYNSPLHF.

Points on this clone: The junction differs from germline at one of its ends, possibly a read error. This chain joins TRBV7-9 and TRBJ2-2, with 11 bases lining up with TRBD2. The CDR3 length is 15 residues. From germline, CDR1 is SEHNR and CDR2 FQNEAQ (reference sequence). The chain's CDR3 is CASSLAGGNTGELFF. For the CDR3, the DNA is TGTGCCAGCAGCCTAGCGGGAGGTAACACCGGGGAGCTGTTTTTT.

The sample holds a few counts of this clone. The chain couples TRBV5-8 to TRBJ1-2; weak D call: TRBD1 (5 bases). V lost 0 bases, J lost 5 bases, and 8 bases lay in between. The CDR3 extends over 13 amino acids. Germline CDR1 is SGHTS and CDR2 is YDEGEE. CDR3 protein: CASSLGQKYGYTF. In DNA form, the CDR3 reads TGTGCCAGCAGCTTGGGACAGAAGTATGGCTACACCTTC.